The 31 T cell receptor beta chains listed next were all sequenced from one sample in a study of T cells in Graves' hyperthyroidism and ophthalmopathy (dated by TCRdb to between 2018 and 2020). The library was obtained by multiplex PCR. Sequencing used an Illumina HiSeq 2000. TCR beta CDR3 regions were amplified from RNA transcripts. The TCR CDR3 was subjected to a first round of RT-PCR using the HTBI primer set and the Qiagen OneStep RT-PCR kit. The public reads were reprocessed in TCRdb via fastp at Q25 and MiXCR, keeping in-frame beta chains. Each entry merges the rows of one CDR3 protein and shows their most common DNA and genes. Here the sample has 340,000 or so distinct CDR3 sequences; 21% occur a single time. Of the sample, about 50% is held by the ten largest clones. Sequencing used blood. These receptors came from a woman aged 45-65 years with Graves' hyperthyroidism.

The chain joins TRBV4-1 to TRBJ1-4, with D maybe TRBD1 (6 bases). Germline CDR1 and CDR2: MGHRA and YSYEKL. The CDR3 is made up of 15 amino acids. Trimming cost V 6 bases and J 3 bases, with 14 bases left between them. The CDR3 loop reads CASRTVGAANEKLFF. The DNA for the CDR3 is TGCGCCAGCAGGACGGTGGGGGCCGCTAATGAAAAACTGTTTTTT.

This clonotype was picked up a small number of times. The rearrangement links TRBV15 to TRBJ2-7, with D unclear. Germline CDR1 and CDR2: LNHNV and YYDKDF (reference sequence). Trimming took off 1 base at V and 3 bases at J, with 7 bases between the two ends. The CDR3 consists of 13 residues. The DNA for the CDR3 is TGTGCCACCAGCAGAGGCCTGAACTACGAGCAGTACTTC. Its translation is CATSRGLNYEQYF. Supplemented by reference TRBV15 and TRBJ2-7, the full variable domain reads DAMVIQNPRYQVTQFGKPVTLSCSQTLNHNVMYWYQQKSSQAPKLLFHYYDKDFNNEADTPDNFQSRRPNTSFCFLDIRSPGLGDTAMYLCATSRGLNYEQYFGPGTRLTVT.

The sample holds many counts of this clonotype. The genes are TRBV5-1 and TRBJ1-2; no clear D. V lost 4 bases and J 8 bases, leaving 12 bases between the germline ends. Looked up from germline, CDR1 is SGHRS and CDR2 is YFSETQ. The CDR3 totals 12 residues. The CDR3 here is CASSLGAGGYTF. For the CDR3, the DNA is TGCGCCAGCAGCCTCGGCGCGGGAGGCTACACCTTC. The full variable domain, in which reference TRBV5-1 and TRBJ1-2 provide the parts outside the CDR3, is KAGVTQTPRYLIKTRGQQVTLSCSPISGHRSVSWYQQTPGQGLQFLFEYFSETQRNKGNFPGRFSGRQFSNSRSEMNVSTLELGDSALYLCASSLGAGGYTFGSGTRLTVV.

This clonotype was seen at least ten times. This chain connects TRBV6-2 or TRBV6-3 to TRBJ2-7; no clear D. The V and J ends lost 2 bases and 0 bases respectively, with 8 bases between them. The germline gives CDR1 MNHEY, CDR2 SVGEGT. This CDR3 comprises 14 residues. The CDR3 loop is CASSYEVGSYEQYF. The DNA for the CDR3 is TGTGCCAGCAGTTACGAAGTCGGCTCCTACGAGCAGTACTTC.

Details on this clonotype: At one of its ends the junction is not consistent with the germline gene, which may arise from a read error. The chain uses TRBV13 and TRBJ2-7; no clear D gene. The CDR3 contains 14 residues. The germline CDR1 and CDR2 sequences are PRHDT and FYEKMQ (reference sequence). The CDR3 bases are TGTGCCAGCAGCTTAGCATGGGTGACCTACGAGCAGCACTTC. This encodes CASSLAWVTYEQHF. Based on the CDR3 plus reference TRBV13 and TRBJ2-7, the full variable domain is AAGVIQSPRHLIKEKRETATLKCYPIPRHDTVYWYQQGPGQDPQFLISFYEKMQSDKGSIPDRFSAQQFSDYHSELNMSSLELGDSALYFCASSLAWVTYEQHFGPGTRLTVT.

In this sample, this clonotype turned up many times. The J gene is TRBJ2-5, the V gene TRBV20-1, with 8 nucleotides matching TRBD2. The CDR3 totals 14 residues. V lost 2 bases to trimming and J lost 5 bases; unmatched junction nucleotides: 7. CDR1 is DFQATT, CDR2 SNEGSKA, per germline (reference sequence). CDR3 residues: CSARLAGRGETQYF. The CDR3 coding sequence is TGCAGTGCTAGACTAGCGGGCAGAGGGGAGACCCAGTACTTC.

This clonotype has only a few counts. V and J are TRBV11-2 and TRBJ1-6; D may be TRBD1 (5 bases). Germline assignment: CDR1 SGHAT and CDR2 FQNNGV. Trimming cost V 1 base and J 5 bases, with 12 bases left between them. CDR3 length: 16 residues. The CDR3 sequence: CASSLGSGTHNSPLHF. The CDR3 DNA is TGTGCCAGCAGCTTAGGCTCCGGGACCCATAATTCACCCCTCCACTTT.

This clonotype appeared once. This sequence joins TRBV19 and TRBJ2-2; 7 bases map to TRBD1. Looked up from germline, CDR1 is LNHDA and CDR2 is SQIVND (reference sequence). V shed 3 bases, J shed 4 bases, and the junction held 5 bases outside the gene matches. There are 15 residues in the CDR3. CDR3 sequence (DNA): TGTGCCAGTAGTATCACAGGGGTGGGCACCGGGGAGCTGTTTTTT. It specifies CASSITGVGTGELFF.

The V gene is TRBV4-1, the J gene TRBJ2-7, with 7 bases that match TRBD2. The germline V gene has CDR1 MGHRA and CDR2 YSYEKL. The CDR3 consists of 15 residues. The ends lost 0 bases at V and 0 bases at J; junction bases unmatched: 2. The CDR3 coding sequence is TGCGCCAGCAGCCAAGAGGCTAGCGGCTCCTACGAGCAGTACTTC. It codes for CASSQEASGSYEQYF.

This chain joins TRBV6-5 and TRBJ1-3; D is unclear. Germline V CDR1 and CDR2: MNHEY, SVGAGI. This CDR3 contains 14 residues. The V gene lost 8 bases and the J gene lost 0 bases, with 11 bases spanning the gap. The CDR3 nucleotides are TGTGCCAGCGGTTCGGGCCTCTCTGGAAACACCATATATTTT. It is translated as CASGSGLSGNTIYF.

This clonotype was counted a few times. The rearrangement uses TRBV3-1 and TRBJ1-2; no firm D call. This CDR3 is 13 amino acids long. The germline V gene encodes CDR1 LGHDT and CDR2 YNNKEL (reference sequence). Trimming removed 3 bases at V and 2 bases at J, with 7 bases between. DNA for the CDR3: TGTGCCAGCAGCCAGAGACCGAACTATGGCTACACCTTC. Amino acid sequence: CASSQRPNYGYTF.

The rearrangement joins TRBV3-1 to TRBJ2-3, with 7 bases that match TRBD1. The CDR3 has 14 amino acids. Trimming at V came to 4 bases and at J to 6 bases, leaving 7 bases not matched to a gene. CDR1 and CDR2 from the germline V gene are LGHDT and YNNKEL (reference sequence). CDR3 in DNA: TGTGCCAGCAGCCTACAGGGGACGAGGGATACGCAGTATTTT. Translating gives CASSLQGTRDTQYF.

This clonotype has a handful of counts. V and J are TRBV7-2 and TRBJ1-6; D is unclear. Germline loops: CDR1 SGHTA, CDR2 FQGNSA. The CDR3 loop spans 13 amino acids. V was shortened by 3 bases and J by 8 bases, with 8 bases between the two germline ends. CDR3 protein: CASSLRADSPLHF. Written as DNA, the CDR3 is TGTGCCAGCAGCTTGAGGGCTGATTCACCCCTCCACTTT.

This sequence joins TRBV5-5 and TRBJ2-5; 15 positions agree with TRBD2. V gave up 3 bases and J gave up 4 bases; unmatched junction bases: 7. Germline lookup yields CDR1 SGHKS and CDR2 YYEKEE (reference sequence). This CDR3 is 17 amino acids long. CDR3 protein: CASSWTSGGASRETQYF. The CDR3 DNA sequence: TGTGCCAGCAGCTGGACTAGCGGGGGGGCCAGTCGAGAGACCCAGTACTTC.

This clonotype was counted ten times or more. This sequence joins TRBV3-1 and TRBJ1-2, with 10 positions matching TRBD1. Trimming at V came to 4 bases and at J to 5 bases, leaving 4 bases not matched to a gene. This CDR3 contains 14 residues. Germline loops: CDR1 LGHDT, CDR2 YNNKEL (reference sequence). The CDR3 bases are TGTGCCAGCAGCCGCTGGGACAGGGGATATGGCTACACCTTC. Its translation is CASSRWDRGYGYTF.

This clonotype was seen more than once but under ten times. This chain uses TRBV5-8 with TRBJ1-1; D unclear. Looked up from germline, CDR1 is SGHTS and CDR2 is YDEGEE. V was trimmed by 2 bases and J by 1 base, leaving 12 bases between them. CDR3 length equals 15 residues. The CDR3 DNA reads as TGTGCCAGCAGCTTTCTGGCAGCACAGAACACTGAAGCTTTCTTT. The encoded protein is CASSFLAAQNTEAFF.

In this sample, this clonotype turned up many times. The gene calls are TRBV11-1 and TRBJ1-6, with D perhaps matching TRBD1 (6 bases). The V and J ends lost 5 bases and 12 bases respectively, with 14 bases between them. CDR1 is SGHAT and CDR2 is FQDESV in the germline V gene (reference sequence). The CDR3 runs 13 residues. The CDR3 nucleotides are TGTGCCAGCAGCCTTGACAGGTTTCGACCCCTCCACTTT. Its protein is CASSLDRFRPLHF.

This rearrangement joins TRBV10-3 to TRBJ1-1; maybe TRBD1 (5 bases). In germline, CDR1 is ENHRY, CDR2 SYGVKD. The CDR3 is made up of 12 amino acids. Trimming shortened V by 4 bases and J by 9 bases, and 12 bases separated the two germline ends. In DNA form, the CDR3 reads TGTGCCATCAGTGGAGGAGAGGGACAAGCTTTCTTT. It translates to CAISGGEGQAFF.

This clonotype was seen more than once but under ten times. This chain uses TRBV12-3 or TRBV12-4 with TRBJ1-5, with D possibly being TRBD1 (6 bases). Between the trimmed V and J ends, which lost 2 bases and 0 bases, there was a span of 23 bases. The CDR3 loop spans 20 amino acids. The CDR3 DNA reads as TGTGCCAGCAGTTTAAGGACGGCCCCGTGGGGGGCTGATAGCAATCAGCCCCAGCATTTT. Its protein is CASSLRTAPWGADSNQPQHF.

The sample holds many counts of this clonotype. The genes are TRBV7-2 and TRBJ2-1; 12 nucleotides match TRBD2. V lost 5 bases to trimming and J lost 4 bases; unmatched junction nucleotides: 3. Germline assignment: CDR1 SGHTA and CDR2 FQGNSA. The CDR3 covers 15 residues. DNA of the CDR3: TGTGCCAGCAGCCCGACTAGCGGGGGATACAATGAGCAGTTCTTC. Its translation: CASSPTSGGYNEQFF.

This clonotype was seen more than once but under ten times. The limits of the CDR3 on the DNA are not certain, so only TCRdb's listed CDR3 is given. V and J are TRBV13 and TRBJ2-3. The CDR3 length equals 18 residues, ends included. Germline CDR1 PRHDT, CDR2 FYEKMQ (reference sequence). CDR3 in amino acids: CASSFYICSASLADTQYF.

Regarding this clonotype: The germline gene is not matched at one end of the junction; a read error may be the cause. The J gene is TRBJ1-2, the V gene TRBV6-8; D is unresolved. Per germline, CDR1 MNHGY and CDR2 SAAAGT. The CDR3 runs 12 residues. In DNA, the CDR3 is TGTGACAGCAGCCTCGTTTCGGTTGGCTACACCTTC. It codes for CDSSLVSVGYTF.

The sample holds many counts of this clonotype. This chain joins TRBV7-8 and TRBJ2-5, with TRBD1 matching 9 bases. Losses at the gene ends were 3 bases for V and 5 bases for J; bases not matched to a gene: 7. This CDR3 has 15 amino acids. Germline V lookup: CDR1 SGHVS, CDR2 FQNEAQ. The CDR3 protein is CASSFGTGLRETQYF. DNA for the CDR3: TGTGCCAGCAGCTTCGGGACAGGGTTAAGGGAGACCCAGTACTTC.

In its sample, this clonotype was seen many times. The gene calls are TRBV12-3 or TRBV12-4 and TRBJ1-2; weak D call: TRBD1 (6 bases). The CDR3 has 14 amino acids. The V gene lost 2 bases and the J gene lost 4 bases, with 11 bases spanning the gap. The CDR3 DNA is TGTGCCAGCAGTTTATTGGGAGGGGGCTATGGCTACACCTTC. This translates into CASSLLGGGYGYTF.

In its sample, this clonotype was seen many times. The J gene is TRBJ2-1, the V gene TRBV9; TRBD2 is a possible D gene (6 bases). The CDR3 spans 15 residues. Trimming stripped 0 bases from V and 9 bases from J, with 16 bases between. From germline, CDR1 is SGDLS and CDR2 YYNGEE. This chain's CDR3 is CASSVDPLGGSEQFF. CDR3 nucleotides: TGTGCCAGCAGCGTAGATCCCCTCGGGGGAAGTGAGCAGTTCTTC.

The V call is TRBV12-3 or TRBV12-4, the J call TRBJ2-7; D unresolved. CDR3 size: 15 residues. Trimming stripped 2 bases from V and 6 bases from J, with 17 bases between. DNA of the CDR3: TGTGCCAGCAGTTTAAGCCGGTTTGCCCGGGTCGAGCAGTACTTC. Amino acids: CASSLSRFARVEQYF.

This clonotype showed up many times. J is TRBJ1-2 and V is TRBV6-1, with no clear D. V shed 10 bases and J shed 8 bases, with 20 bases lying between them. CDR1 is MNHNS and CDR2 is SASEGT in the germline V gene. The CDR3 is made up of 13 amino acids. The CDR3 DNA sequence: TGTGCCACGCGTGATGGGGTTGTCGGCGGCTACACCTTC. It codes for CATRDGVVGGYTF.

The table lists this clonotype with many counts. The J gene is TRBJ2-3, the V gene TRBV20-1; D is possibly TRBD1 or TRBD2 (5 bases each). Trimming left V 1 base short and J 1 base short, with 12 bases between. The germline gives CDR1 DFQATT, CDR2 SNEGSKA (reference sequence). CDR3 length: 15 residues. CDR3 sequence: CSARAEGRGTDTQYF. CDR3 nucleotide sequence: TGCAGTGCTAGAGCTGAGGGCAGGGGCACAGATACGCAGTATTTT.

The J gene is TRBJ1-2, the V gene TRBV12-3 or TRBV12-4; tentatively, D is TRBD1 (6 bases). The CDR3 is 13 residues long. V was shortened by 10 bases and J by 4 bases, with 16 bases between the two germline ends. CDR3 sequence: CATIQGTAYGYTF. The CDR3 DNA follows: TGTGCCACCATCCAGGGGACCGCCTATGGCTACACCTTC.

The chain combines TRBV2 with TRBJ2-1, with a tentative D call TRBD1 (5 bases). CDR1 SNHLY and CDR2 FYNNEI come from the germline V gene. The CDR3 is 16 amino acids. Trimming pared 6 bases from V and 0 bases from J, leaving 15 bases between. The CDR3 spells CASSVVGASSYNEQFF. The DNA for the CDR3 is TGTGCCAGCAGCGTTGTTGGGGCAAGCTCCTACAATGAGCAGTTCTTC.

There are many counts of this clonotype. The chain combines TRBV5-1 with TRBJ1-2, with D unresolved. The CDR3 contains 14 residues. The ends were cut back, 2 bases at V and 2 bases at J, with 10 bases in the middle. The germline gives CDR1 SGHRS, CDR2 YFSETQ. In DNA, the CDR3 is TGCGCCAGCAGCTTTGAGGGTGTCAACTATGGCTACACCTTC. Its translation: CASSFEGVNYGYTF.